Shown below are 14 T cell receptor beta chains from a single sample sequenced in a study of human T cells and chemical hapten exposure. TCRdb re-analysed the RACE reads in MiXCR, keeping a single row per CDR3 protein. The sample holds about 82,000 distinct CDR3 sequences, 10% to 15% seen once. Sample time point: patch test 3, about 24 weeks after DPC sensitization. The treatment denotes: therapeutic diphenylcyclopropenone sensitization with weekly scalp DPC. The specimen comprised whole blood, sampled in connection with sensitization to the hapten diphenylcyclopropenone (DPC). These receptors all stem from a woman between 45 and 60 years old with alopecia areata. Some clones in this sample may be carry-over from other donors' samples.

Concerning this clonotype itself: The CDR3 ends on some other residue instead of the conserved phenylalanine or tryptophan, so this is likely a read error. The chain joins TRBV19 to TRBJ1-2; weak D call: TRBD1 (5 bases). The CDR3 runs to 15 residues. V lost 3 bases and J 4 bases, leaving 15 bases between the germline ends. Germline CDR1 reads LNHDA; CDR2 reads SQIVND (reference sequence). DNA for the CDR3: TGTGCCAGTAGTATGGACATGGGAGCCCTCTATGGCTACACCCTC. This encodes CASSMDMGALYGYTL.

This clonotype was observed a few times. The gene calls are TRBV2 and TRBJ1-6; D may be TRBD1 (6 bases). This CDR3 comprises 16 residues. Between the trimmed V and J ends, which lost 5 bases and 8 bases, there was a span of 19 bases. The germline gives CDR1 SNHLY, CDR2 FYNNEI. CDR3 amino acids: CASSRENGGPDSPLHF. The CDR3 coding sequence is TGTGCCAGCAGTCGTGAAAATGGGGGCCCTGATTCACCCCTCCACTTT.

The CDR3 is CASSLVGQGARTEAFF. The CDR3, as DNA: TGTGCCAGCAGCTTAGTAGGGCAGGGGGCGCGGACTGAAGCTTTCTTT. The chain recombines TRBV13 with TRBJ1-1, with 8 bases identical to TRBD1. Germline CDR1 PRHDT, CDR2 FYEKMQ (reference sequence). J was trimmed by 5 bases and V by 1 base; bases with no gene match: 9. CDR3 length equals 16 residues. The complete variable domain, with remaining parts taken from reference TRBV13 and TRBJ1-1, reads AAGVIQSPRHLIKEKRETATLKCYPIPRHDTVYWYQQGPGQDPQFLISFYEKMQSDKGSIPDRFSAQQFSDYHSELNMSSLELGDSALYFCASSLVGQGARTEAFFGQGTRLTVV.

This clonotype was seen at least ten times. CDR3 in amino acids: CASSARAGPLVEQFF. In nucleotides, the CDR3 is TGTGCCAGCAGCGCCAGGGCAGGGCCTTTGGTTGAGCAGTTCTTC. The rearrangement uses TRBV7-6 and TRBJ2-1, with D possibly TRBD1 on 5 matching bases. Germline V gives CDR1 SGHVS, CDR2 FNYEAQ. The V end lost 5 bases, the J end lost 9 bases, and 20 bases lay between the germline ends. This CDR3 has 15 amino acids.

This clonotype was seen a few times. CDR3 DNA sequence: TGCAGTGCTAGCCGGACAGGCGCTGGAAACACCATATATTTT. It specifies CSASRTGAGNTIYF. This chain connects TRBV20-1 to TRBJ1-3; 7 positions match TRBD1. V dropped 3 bases and J dropped 2; count of bases not matched to a gene: 4. CDR1 is DFQATT, CDR2 SNEGSKA, per germline (reference sequence). The CDR3 loop spans 14 amino acids.

This clonotype was found a few times. The rearrangement uses TRBV19 and TRBJ1-2; 8 bases map to TRBD1. Per the germline V gene, CDR1 is LNHDA and CDR2 is SQIVND (reference sequence). V gave up 7 bases and J gave up 4 bases; unmatched junction bases: 8. CDR3 size: 14 residues. In DNA, the CDR3 is TGTGCCAGTAACGACAGGGGCTGGGGCTATGGCTACACCTTC. Residues: CASNDRGWGYGYTF.

This clonotype came up a few times. This rearrangement joins TRBV12-3 or TRBV12-4 to TRBJ1-6, with D possibly matching TRBD1 (6 bases). The CDR3 is 17 residues long. Trimming left V 1 base short and J 0 bases short, with 10 bases between. The CDR3 DNA reads as TGTGCCAGCAGTTTAGTCACAGGGAGCTCCTATAATTCACCCCTCCACTTT. It encodes CASSLVTGSSYNSPLHF.

This clonotype was picked up many times. The rearrangement joins TRBV10-3 to TRBJ2-4, with 7 bases aligning to TRBD2. The germline CDR1 and CDR2 sequences are ENHRY and SYGVKD. The junction had 6 bases not matched to a gene; V was cut back by 6 bases and J by 7 bases. The CDR3 has 13 amino acids. CDR3: CAISGEGRNIQYF. The DNA of the CDR3 is TGTGCCATCAGCGGGGAGGGCCGGAACATTCAGTACTTC.

This clonotype was recorded many times. The gene calls are TRBV29-1 and TRBJ2-7; 8 nucleotides match TRBD2. This CDR3 region has 13 residues. The germline V gene encodes CDR1 SQVTM and CDR2 ANQGSEA. With 5 bases clipped from V and 2 bases from J, the junction kept 5 bases outside the gene matches. CDR3 protein: CSVYGGGPYEQYF. The CDR3 DNA is TGCAGCGTTTATGGCGGGGGGCCCTACGAGCAGTACTTC.

The CDR3 region has the DNA TGCAGTGCGCATACCATAGGAGGGATTGTTAATGAGCAGTTCTTC. This sequence encodes CSAHTIGGIVNEQFF. The J gene is TRBJ2-1, the V gene TRBV20-1; tentatively, D is TRBD2 (6 bases). Trimming pared 6 bases from V and 7 bases from J, leaving 22 bases between. Germline V CDR1 and CDR2: DFQATT, SNEGSKA (reference sequence). This CDR3 is 15 amino acids long.

This clonotype was counted a few times. The genes are TRBV29-1 and TRBJ1-1, with D perhaps matching TRBD1 (6 bases). Trimming shortened V by 7 bases and J by 3 bases, and 12 bases separated the two germline ends. The CDR3 is 12 residues long. Germline V gene data show CDR1 as SQVTM and CDR2 as ANQGSEA. The DNA of the CDR3 is TGCAGCGCTGGAGGGGGGGACACTGAAGCTTTCTTT. Encoded protein: CSAGGGDTEAFF.

This clonotype was observed a handful of times. The chain uses TRBV5-1 and TRBJ1-5, with TRBD1 identical over 8 bases. The CDR3 contains 14 residues. Germline V gene lookup returns CDR1 SGHRS and CDR2 YFSETQ. Trimming at V came to 4 bases and at J to 7 bases, leaving 7 bases not matched to a gene. The CDR3 is CASSDGQGDQPQHF. CDR3 bases: TGCGCCAGCAGCGATGGACAGGGTGACCAGCCCCAGCATTTT.

This clonotype appeared a few times. The rearrangement links TRBV7-9 to TRBJ1-5; no firm D call. CDR1 is SEHNR, CDR2 FQNEAQ, per germline (reference sequence). The CDR3 contains 14 residues. V lost 5 bases and J lost 10, with 18 bases in between. CDR3 region: CASSKSATRSPQHF. CDR3 in DNA: TGTGCCAGCAGCAAATCCGCCACCCGGTCACCCCAGCATTTT.

This clonotype was observed many times. The CDR3 protein is CASSAGLAGFRYRTDTQYF. The CDR3, as DNA: TGCGCCAGCAGCGCGGGACTAGCGGGCTTTCGGTATAGGACAGATACGCAGTATTTT. The J gene is TRBJ2-3, the V gene TRBV5-1; 12 bases fit TRBD2. Germline-derived CDR1 and CDR2 are SGHRS and YFSETQ. V dropped 4 bases and J dropped 3; count of bases not matched to a gene: 15. This CDR3 is built from 19 residues. Based on the CDR3 plus reference TRBV5-1 and TRBJ2-3, the full variable domain is KAGVTQTPRYLIKTRGQQVTLSCSPISGHRSVSWYQQTPGQGLQFLFEYFSETQRNKGNFPGRFSGRQFSNSRSEMNVSTLELGDSALYLCASSAGLAGFRYRTDTQYFGPGTRLTVL.